This TCR beta chain was captured by sequencing in a study of blood T cell repertoires in COVID-19. Repertoires were generated with immunoSEQ multiplex PCR, while TCRdb's copy carries only in-frame clones and drops some. The data contain about 46,000 clones, approximately 86% of them singletons. The CDR3 is 13 residues long. Germline loops: CDR1 KGHDR, CDR2 SFDVKD. V lost 3 bases and J lost 2, with 7 bases in between. Sample: PBMCs or T cells enriched from blood (not recorded which). The chain uses TRBV24-1 and TRBJ2-7; D call uncertain. This TCR came from a woman aged 45-65 years who had recovered from COVID-19. The CDR3 loop is CATSDPQTYEQYF. The CDR3 coding sequence is TGTGCCACCAGTGATCCCCAGACCTACGAGCAGTACTTC.